This T cell receptor (beta chain) was captured in a study of cytomegalovirus exposure and HLA in healthy donors (dated by TCRdb to 2017 to 2019). For context, the study as a whole: In an earlier analysis of 550 to 750 of the donors, 250 to 350 Gb of sequence data and 100 million or so unique TCR beta sequences from 180 million or so T cells were reported. Approximately 310 gigabases of sequencing data and tens of millions of unique TCR sequences were included in an early release covering 550 to 650 HLA-typed donors. Among the roughly 400 genotyped donors, approximately 77% belonged to the genetic ancestry cluster associated with self-reported Caucasian donors. The aim of the study was to test whether cataloging public T cell receptors could identify signatures of past pathogen exposure. The study used immunosequencing to profile the T cell repertoires of more than 650 subjects and linked those repertoires to cytomegalovirus serostatus. In addition to the first cohort of hundreds of subjects, a separate validation cohort of about 120 different subjects was used. To predict cytomegalovirus infection status, the study brought together high-throughput TCR immunosequencing, statistical association of individual TCRs with disease status, and machine learning. To study patterns of TCR occurrence, a later analysis re-analyzed previously published TCR beta repertoires from just over 650 donors and added high-resolution HLA genotyping. The later analysis used no new phenotypic data to find candidate immune exposures, relying instead on TCR beta sequences and their occurrence across donors. An earlier analysis of about 600 of the donors used high-throughput TCR beta sequencing to judge whether each TCR beta V gene segment behaved as functional or pseudogenic. Donor age, sex, ethnicity and CMV serostatus were compiled alongside the repertoire data. A later genetic analysis used genome-wide SNP genotypes for about 55% of the 666 donors, treating that subset as a discovery cohort. All discovery cohort repertoires had been generated on a single sequencing platform. Class I and class II HLA loci were covered by the typing at four-digit resolution. Typing coverage differed by locus: A, B, C, DRB1 and DQB1 were typed in about 620-640 donors, DQA1 in about 500, DPA1 in some 570, and DPB1 in 472. Five DR-DQ haplotypes were handled as single units for association and clustering because linkage in the cohort was strong. On average, over 200,000 unique TCR beta nucleotide sequences were sequenced per donor among some 420 genotyped donors of the cohort, with around 19% of those sequences being non-productive.

Library preparation was by the immunoSEQ multiplex PCR assay. A mixture of 60 forward primers for TCR Vbeta segments and 13 reverse primers for TCR Jbeta segments was used in the multiplex PCR. A multiplex PCR assay on genomic DNA amplified the CDR3 region of rearranged TCR beta genes. Amplified TCR beta libraries were sequenced as 87-base-pair reads on the Illumina HiSeq System. Processing in the source paper ran as follows. Across the roughly 700 repertoires, a later analysis counted approximately 83 million unique TCR beta chains, roughly 11 million of which were shared by at least two donors. To remove PCR and sequencing errors, raw reads were error-corrected and collapsed into unique sequences using a nearest-neighbor algorithm that merged closely related sequences. CDR3 sequences were aligned to IMGT reference sequences to assign V, D and J gene segments. Each retained sequence needed at least a six-nucleotide match to both a V gene segment and a J gene segment. Rearrangements were called productive when the CDR3 lacked stop codons and stayed in frame with V and J; all others were non-productive. Following IMGT convention, CDR3 was defined as the stretch from the second conserved V-encoded cysteine up to the conserved J-encoded phenylalanine. The earlier analysis of about 610 of the donors excluded any sequence lacking an unambiguous match to a single V gene segment. An earlier analysis of several hundred of the donors called V segments functional above 56.7% productive rearrangements and segregating when the between-donor standard deviation exceeded 5%. A statistical classification framework was built for diagnosing cytomegalovirus status from the catalog of TCR beta chain sequences. A later analysis assigned V and J genes by comparing TCR nucleotide sequences with IMGT/GENE-DB human TR gene sequences. Using the TCRdist pipeline, a later analysis assigned CDR3 sequences along with most-parsimonious VDJ recombination scenarios. In a later analysis, each TCR beta chain was defined by its CDR3 amino acid sequence together with its V-gene family, and reads lacking a unique V-gene family were excluded. As a way to deal with suspected cross-contamination and a sequencing artifact, a later analysis dropped nearly 600 nucleotide sequences that were highly shared and had low generation probability. A later analysis calculated a clonal expansion index for each public chain from normalized within-repertoire ranks of inferred template counts. Generation probabilities in a later analysis came from a VDJ recombination model fitted to out-of-frame rearrangements, and those results were checked against IGoR. In a later analysis, TCR-TCR, TCR-HLA and TCR-CMV co-occurrence was scored with hypergeometric tests, and a repertoire-size bias correction was applied to TCR pairs. In a later analysis, false discovery rates were estimated by permuting HLA or CMV assignments 20 times. In a later analysis, co-occurring TCRs were grouped using DBSCAN, with TCRdist sequence similarity added in when clustering inside HLA-allele-positive subsets. Co-occurrence clustering excluded repertoires with fewer than 30,000 or more than 120,000 public chains, plus five with anomalous nucleotide sharing. In its TCRdb copy, this immuneACCESS table keeps in-frame sequences only and misses some clones. Where compared with another copy, unresolved V genes explain less than half of these, and the others have no known cause. V and J calls and clone size follow that table, whereas D and trimming were derived from the DNA. The sample profile shows about 120,000 clones; roughly 78% of them were found once. The top ten hold approximately 10% of the sample.

Looking up the germline V gene yields CDR1 SGDLS and CDR2 YYNGEE. The junction shows trimming of 0 bases on V and 1 base on J, and the gene matches do not reach 6 bases of it. Inclusive of the bounding cysteine and phenylalanine, the CDR3 is 16 residues long. Kept here is only the CDR3 DNA, which spans 48 bases and is read in frame from base 1. This clone was counted a single time. Its antigen is not yet known. No much larger clone exists at a distance of one base, and base qualities are not known. Overall results and qualifications from the work: Because the 87-base-pair reads could not distinguish some IMGT-functional V segments, including TRBV6-2 and TRBV6-3, those segments were excluded. Most TCR sequences were observed very rarely across donors, whereas some public TCRs were present in many individuals. According to a later genetic analysis, donors in an Asian-associated ancestry cluster had fewer N-insertions in productive TCRs than the approximately 710-donor mean. Linkage disequilibrium might explain the correlated functional status among segregating V segments, but an unknown experimental factor could not be excluded. In vitro tests confirmed that a few of the cytomegalovirus-associated TCR beta chains recognize cytomegalovirus antigens. Compared with equally common non-associated chains, HLA-associated TCR beta chains in a later analysis were more clonally expanded and had lower generation probabilities. The authors suggested that the approach could potentially be generalized to other disease states and immunological phenotypes. In a later analysis, about 17,000 TCR beta sequences were associated with specific HLA alleles at a false discovery rate of 0.05. An earlier analysis of around 600 of the donors showed that most TCR beta V segments appeared in productive rearrangements either about 87% or about 30% of the time, which broadly matched IMGT annotations. This cohort had only TCR beta chains sequenced, and the lack of alpha or paired-chain data limited which features could be detected. Because counts were too low, about 18 rarely observed V segments, including chromosome 9 orphons, were excluded from the earlier analysis of under 650 of the donors. Most CMV-associated TCR beta chains appeared to be HLA-restricted in a later analysis, and the HLA associations seemed to be driven largely by CMV exposure. Several of the top co-occurrence clusters appeared to be linked to parvovirus B19, influenza, CMV and Epstein-Barr virus, according to a later analysis. For the cohort, immune exposure information was limited to CMV serostatus. The presence/absence analyses assumed that sequencing depth was roughly uniform across donors, and that assumption may not be true. According to a later analysis, TCR association rates differed among HLA loci, with DRB1 alleles showing the most associated TCRs and HLA-C alleles showing the fewest. When HLA alleles, especially DR and DQ, strongly co-occurred, attributing TCR associations to individual alleles was difficult. A further reported finding was that TCR beta sequences accurately predicted the HLA-A and HLA-B alleles for most subjects in the first cohort. In a later genetic analysis, a missense DCLRE1C variant was associated with V-gene and J-gene trimming of TCR beta chains, and the association was replicated in an independent cohort. The study listed approximately 150 TCR beta chains as associated with cytomegalovirus. A cluster of highly shared sequence variants was judged likely to represent a technical artifact of the sequencing pipeline. Because some donors lacked HLA typing at each locus, the association tests relied only on the typed subset. Cytomegalovirus status was reported to be diagnosed by the classifier with high specificity and sensitivity in both the original and validation cohorts.

In total, roughly 670 healthy bone marrow donors made up the cohort. Cohort members were all nominally healthy when sampled, although unrecorded immune exposures were likely present. The donor tested CMV seropositive, placing the donor among the 289 seropositive members of the cohort. A peripheral blood sample was collected from each donor, and TCR beta sequencing was performed on peripheral blood mononuclear cells. The Qiagen DNeasy Blood Extraction Kit was used to extract genomic DNA from the blood cell samples. Sequencing was performed on PBMCs. This TCR was recovered from a man aged 25 to 45 in good health and CMV-seropositive. The rearranged segments are TRBV9 and TRBJ2-7; a stretch of 8 junction bases matches TRBD1. CDR3 reads: CASSVGAGGASYEQYF. The bases are TGTGCCAGCAGCGTAGGGGCAGGGGGCGCATCCTACGAGCAGTACTTC.